The rows below give T cell receptor beta chains drawn from one sample of a study of human T cells and chemical hapten exposure. Each CDR3 protein gets one entry after TCRdb re-called the RACE reads with MiXCR. The sample comprises 90,000 or so distinct CDR3 sequences, 8.5% of which are singletons, and around 2.6% rests with the top ten. The material was whole blood, obtained in connection with sensitization to the hapten diphenylcyclopropenone (DPC). The receptor source for this set is a man aged 35-49 years with alopecia areata. Some clones in this sample may be carry-over from other donors' samples. CDR3s include the opening cysteine and the closing phenylalanine or tryptophan. A D gene is named only where the DNA matches it firmly. Only some rows state a clone size, as once, few, many or a class for expanded clones.

CDR3 length	J gene	clone size	V gene	D gene	CDR3 protein
13	TRBJ2-5	few	TRBV24-1	NA	CATMAGTGETQYF
14	TRBJ2-3	few	TRBV6-2/TRBV6-3	TRBD2	CACSLAVFTDTQYF
14	TRBJ2-7	few	TRBV6-1	TRBD2	CASSAWTSMFEQYF
16	TRBJ2-7	NA	TRBV4-1	TRBD2	CASSQALAGGPYEQYF
13	TRBJ1-1	few	TRBV13	TRBD1	CASSRTGATEAFF
13	TRBJ2-3	few	TRBV7-2	NA	CASSLRQTDTQYF
16	TRBJ2-5	NA	TRBV6-6	TRBD2	CASNSRGLTTQETQYF
14	TRBJ2-6	NA	TRBV7-6	NA	CASSLAAGANVLTF
15	TRBJ2-3	few	TRBV6-2/TRBV6-3	NA	CASSSVTTVTDTQYF
18	TRBJ1-2	many	TRBV18	NA	CASSPSHDPRGPNYGYTF
14	TRBJ1-5	many	TRBV28	TRBD1	CASSNGTGEQPQHF
14	TRBJ1-3	many	TRBV4-2	NA	CASSQVEGSNTIYF
15	TRBJ2-3	many	TRBV20-1	NA	CSASERFRRTDTQYF
15	TRBJ2-1	many	TRBV4-3	NA	CASSQVRRWGNEQFF
18	TRBJ2-4	NA	TRBV4-3	TRBD2	CASSQDGGLAGGKNIQYF
14	TRBJ2-7	many	TRBV6-2/TRBV6-3	TRBD2	CASSGRASTYEQYF
17	TRBJ2-5	many	TRBV6-2/TRBV6-3	TRBD1	CASSYSISTGVQETQYF
12	TRBJ2-3	many	TRBV10-3	NA	CAISDVADTQYF
17	TRBJ2-3	many	TRBV6-2/TRBV6-3	NA	CASSYAPGSVDTDTQYF
16	TRBJ2-5	few	TRBV7-8	NA	CASSLAGMGVRETQYF
15	TRBJ2-3	NA	TRBV24-1	TRBD2	CATSDFSLAADTQYF
15	TRBJ2-3	few	TRBV24-1	NA	CATSDPEFTTDTQYF
14	TRBJ2-2	NA	TRBV19	NA	CASTPEGNTGELFF
13	TRBJ1-2	many	TRBV5-1	TRBD1	CASSLNQGDGYTF
12	TRBJ2-7	many	TRBV29-1	NA	CSVGSGLYEQYF
16	TRBJ2-2	few	TRBV6-2/TRBV6-3	TRBD2	CASSYALGLNTGELFF
13	TRBJ1-5	many	TRBV29-1	TRBD1	CSVGTGGNQPQHF
12	TRBJ1-6	many	TRBV12-3/TRBV12-4	NA	CASSAPGRPLHF
15	TRBJ2-5	NA	TRBV5-1	NA	CASSFLAEATKTQYF
14	TRBJ1-5	many	TRBV7-3	TRBD1	CASSLRGGDQPQHF
14	TRBJ1-6	few	TRBV24-1	NA	CATSDRRDNSPLHF
11	TRBJ2-4	many	TRBV29-1	NA	CSGSFSDIQYF
14	TRBJ1-1	many	TRBV6-2/TRBV6-3	TRBD1	CASSYSTVQGGAFF
12	TRBJ2-7	many	TRBV6-1	NA	CASTEWGQEQYF
12	TRBJ2-3	few	TRBV12-3/TRBV12-4	NA	CASPGATDTQYF
17	TRBJ2-1	NA	TRBV5-1	NA	CASSLVPGFDLYNEQFF
15	TRBJ2-1	few	TRBV7-2	NA	CASSLGPLGRNEQFF
15	TRBJ2-3	many	TRBV2	NA	CASRLTGASTDTQYF
16	TRBJ2-2	many	TRBV11-2	TRBD1	CASSLDPGGLAGELFF
15	TRBJ2-3	few	TRBV7-2	TRBD2	CASSLLGGSQDTQYF
13	TRBJ2-1	few	TRBV7-3	NA	CASSLGSGSEQFF
13	TRBJ2-1	many	TRBV3-1	NA	CASSLTWTDEQFF
14	TRBJ1-6	many	TRBV2	NA	CASSSRDRNSPLHF
17	TRBJ1-5	many	TRBV4-3	NA	CASSQDPGTSSNQPQHF
13	TRBJ1-1	many	TRBV9	TRBD1	CASSLTGGTEAFF
15	TRBJ2-5	few	TRBV4-3	NA	CASSQGLGGLETQYF
15	TRBJ1-1	many	TRBV6-2/TRBV6-3	TRBD1	CASSKRDRWVTEAFF
13	TRBJ2-2	NA	TRBV5-1	TRBD1	CASSTTGAGELFF
17	TRBJ2-1	NA	TRBV12-3/TRBV12-4	TRBD2	CASSSLTRLAAYNEQFF
16	TRBJ1-1	NA	TRBV7-2	NA	CASSFSWKGRSTEAFF
15	TRBJ2-1	NA	TRBV7-8	TRBD2	CASSSGLASYNEQFF
13	TRBJ2-3	NA	TRBV29-1	TRBD2	CSVEVGGTDTQYF
14	TRBJ2-3	few	TRBV20-1	TRBD2	CSAPSVGGVDTQYF
16	TRBJ2-6	once	TRBV21-1	NA	CASIKFEDSGANVLTF
14	TRBJ2-1	NA	TRBV4-3	TRBD2	CASSRTSGSTEQFF
13	TRBJ2-1	NA	TRBV5-4	NA	CASSLRALNEQFF
16	TRBJ2-3	once	TRBV10-2	TRBD2	CASSRPSGRAQDTQYF